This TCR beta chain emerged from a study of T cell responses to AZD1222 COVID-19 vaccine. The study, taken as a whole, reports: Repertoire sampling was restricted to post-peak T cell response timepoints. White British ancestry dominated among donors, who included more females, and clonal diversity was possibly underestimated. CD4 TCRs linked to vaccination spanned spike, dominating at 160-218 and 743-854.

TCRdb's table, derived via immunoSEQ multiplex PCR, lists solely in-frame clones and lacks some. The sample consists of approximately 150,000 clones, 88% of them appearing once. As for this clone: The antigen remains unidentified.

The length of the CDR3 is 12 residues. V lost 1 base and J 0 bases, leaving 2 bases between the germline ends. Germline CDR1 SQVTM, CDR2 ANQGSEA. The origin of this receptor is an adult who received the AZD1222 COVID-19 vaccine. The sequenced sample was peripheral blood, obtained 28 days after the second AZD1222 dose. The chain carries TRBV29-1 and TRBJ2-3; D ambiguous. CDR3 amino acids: CSVEASTDTQYF. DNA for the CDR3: TGCAGCGTTGAAGCTAGCACAGATACGCAGTATTTT.